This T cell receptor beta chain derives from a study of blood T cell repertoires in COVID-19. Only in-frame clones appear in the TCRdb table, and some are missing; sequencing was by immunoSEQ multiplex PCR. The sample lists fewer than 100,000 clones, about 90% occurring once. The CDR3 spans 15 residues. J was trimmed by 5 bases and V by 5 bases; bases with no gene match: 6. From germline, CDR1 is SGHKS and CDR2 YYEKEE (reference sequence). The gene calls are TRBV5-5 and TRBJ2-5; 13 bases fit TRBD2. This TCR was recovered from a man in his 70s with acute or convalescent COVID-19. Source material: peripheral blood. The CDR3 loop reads CASRWTSGGRETQYF. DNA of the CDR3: TGTGCCAGCAGGTGGACTAGCGGGGGTCGGGAGACCCAGTACTTC.